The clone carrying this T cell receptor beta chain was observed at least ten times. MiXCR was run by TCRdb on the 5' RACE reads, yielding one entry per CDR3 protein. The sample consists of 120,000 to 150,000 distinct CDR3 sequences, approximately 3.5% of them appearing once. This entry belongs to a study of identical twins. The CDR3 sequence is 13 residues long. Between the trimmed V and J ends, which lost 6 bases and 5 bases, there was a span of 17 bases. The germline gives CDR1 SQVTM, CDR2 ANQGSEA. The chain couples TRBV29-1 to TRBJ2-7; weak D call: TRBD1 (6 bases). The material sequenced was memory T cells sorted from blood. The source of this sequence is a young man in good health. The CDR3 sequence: CSVQQIGGHEQYF. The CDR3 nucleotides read TGCAGCGTACAACAAATAGGGGGACACGAGCAGTACTTC.